This TCR beta chain was captured by sequencing in a study of T cell repertoires in cytomegalovirus infection. At the level of the study: Carrying CMV and the relevant HLA type showed in public TCR beta signatures.

To note about this clonotype: Its antigen is still unknown.

Germline CDR1 MNHNS, CDR2 SASEGT. The CDR3 covers 14 residues. Unmatched junction bases numbered 4, after V lost 8 bases and J lost 4 bases. Each CDR3 protein is one row after TCRdb ran MiXCR on the reads. The sample holds 200,000 or so distinct CDR3 sequences, approximately 38% seen once. The origin of this receptor is a human donor in good health (CMV status not recorded). Some clones in this sample may be carry-over from other donors' samples. The genes are TRBV6-1 and TRBJ2-1, with 11 bases fitting TRBD2. Here the sequenced sample was CD8+ T cells from cultured PBMCs, taken from culture after CMV antigen stimulation. For the CDR3, the DNA is TGTGCCAGCCAGATAGCGGGAGGGTACAATGAGCAGTTCTTC. This gives the protein CASQIAGGYNEQFF.